This T cell receptor (beta chain) is drawn from a study of blood T cells in healthy people across ages. The study isolated at least 6.5 million PBMCs from each sample. The germline V and J ends were trimmed by 0 bases and 8 bases, with 7 bases remaining between them. The germline V gene encodes CDR1 DFQATT and CDR2 SNEGSKA (reference sequence). CDR3 length: 11 residues. Next came a second PCR, run for roughly 7 to 12 cycles, which used a sample-barcoded 5' primer along with a J-beta primer mix. TCRdb processed the 5' RACE reads anew with MiXCR; each CDR3 protein has one entry. The table has about 940,000 distinct CDR3 sequences, around 48% seen once; the top ten hold 10% to 15%.

The receptor's source is a man aged 25-40 years in good health. The sequencing sample was made of blood. The chain carries TRBV20-1 and TRBJ1-2; D unresolved. The CDR3 is CSARDYSGYTF. Written as DNA, the CDR3 is TGCAGTGCTAGAGATTATAGCGGCTACACCTTC.